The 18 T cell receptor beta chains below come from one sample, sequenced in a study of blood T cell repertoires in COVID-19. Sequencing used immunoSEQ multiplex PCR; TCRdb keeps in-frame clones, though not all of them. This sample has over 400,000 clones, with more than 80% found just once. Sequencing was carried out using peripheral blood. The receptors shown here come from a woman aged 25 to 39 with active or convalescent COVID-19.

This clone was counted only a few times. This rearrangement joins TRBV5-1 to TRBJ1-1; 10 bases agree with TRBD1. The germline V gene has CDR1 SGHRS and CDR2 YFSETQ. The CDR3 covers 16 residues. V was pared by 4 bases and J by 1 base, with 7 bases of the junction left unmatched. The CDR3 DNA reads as TGCGCCAGCAGCCAAGCGACAGGGGGCTCGAACACTGAAGCTTTCTTT. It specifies CASSQATGGSNTEAFF.

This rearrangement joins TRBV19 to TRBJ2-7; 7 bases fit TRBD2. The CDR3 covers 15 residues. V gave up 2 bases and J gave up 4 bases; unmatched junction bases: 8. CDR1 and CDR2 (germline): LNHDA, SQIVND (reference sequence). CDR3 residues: CASSISGGKWYEQYF. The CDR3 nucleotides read TGTGCCAGTAGTATATCGGGGGGTAAATGGTACGAGCAGTACTTC. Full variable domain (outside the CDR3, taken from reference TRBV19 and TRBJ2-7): DGGITQSPKYLFRKEGQNVTLSCEQNLNHDAMYWYRQDPGQGLRLIYYSQIVNDFQKGDIAEGYSVSREKKESFPLTVTSAQKNPTAFYLCASSISGGKWYEQYFGPGTRLTVT.

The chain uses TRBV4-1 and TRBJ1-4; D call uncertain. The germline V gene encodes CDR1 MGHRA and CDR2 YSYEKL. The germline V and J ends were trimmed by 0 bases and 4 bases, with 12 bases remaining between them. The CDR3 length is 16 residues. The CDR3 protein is CASSQDSRPLNEKLFF. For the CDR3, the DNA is TGCGCCAGCAGCCAAGATTCCAGGCCCCTTAATGAAAAACTGTTTTTT.

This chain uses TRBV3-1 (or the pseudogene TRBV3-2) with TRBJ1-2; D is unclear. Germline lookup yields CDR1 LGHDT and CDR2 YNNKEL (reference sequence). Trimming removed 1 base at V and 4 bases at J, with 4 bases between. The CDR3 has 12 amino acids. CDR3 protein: CASSQVRYGYTF. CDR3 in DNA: TGTGCCAGCAGCCAAGTTCGCTATGGCTACACCTTC.

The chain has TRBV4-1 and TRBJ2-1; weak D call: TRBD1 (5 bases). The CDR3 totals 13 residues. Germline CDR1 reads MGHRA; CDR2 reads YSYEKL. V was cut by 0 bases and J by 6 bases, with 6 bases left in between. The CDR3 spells CASSQDQGNEQFF. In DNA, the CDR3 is TGCGCCAGCAGCCAAGACCAGGGCAATGAGCAGTTCTTC.

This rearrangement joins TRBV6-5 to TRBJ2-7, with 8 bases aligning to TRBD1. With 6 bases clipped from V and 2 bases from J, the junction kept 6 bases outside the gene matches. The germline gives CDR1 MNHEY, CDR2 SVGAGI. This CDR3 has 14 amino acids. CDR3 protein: CASSAGTGTYEQYF. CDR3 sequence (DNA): TGTGCCAGCAGCGCCGGGACAGGCACCTACGAGCAGTACTTC.

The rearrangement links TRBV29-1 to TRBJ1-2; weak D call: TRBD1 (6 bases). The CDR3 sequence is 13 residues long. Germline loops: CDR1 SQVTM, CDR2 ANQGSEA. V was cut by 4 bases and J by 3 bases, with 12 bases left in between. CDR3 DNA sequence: TGCAGCGTTGTTCCGACAGGAGACTATGGCTACACCTTC. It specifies CSVVPTGDYGYTF.

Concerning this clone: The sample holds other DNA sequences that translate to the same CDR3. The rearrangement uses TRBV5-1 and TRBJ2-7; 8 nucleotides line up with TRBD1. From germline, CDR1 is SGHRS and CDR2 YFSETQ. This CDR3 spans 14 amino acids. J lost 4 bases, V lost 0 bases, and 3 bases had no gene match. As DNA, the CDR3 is TGCGCCAGCAGCTTGGGGACAGGGCTTTACGAGCAGTACTTC. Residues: CASSLGTGLYEQYF.

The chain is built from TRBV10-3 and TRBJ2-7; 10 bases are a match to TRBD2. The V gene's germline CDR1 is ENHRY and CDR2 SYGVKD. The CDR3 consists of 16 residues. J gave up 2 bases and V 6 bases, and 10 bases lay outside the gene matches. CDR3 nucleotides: TGTGCCATCAGCGGACCCGGGACTAGCGTCGCCTACGAGCAGTACTTC. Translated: CAISGPGTSVAYEQYF.

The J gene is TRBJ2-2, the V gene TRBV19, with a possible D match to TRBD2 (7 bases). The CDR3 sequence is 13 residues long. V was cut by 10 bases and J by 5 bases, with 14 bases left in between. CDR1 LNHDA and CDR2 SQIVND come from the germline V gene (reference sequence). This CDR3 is CATRGRGTGELFF. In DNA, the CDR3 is TGTGCCACCCGAGGGAGGGGGACCGGGGAGCTGTTTTTT.

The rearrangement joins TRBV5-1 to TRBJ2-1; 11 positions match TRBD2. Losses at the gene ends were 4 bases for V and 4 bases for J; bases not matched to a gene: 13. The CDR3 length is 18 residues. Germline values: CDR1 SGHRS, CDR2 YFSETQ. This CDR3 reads CASSQGLAGRAPYNEQFF. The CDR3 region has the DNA TGCGCCAGCAGCCAAGGACTAGCGGGTAGGGCCCCATACAATGAGCAGTTCTTC.

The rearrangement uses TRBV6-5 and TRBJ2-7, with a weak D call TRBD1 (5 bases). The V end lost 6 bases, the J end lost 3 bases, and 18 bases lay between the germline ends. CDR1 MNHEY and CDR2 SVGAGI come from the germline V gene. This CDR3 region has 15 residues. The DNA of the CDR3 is TGTGCCAGCAGCCGACAGTCCGGAGTCCGCTACGAGCAGTACTTC. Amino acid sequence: CASSRQSGVRYEQYF.

The CDR3 region is CASSKARGRLNTIYF. Written as DNA, the CDR3 is TGTGCCAGCAGCAAAGCCAGGGGGCGTCTCAACACCATATATTTT. The V gene is TRBV21-1, the J gene TRBJ1-3; the table's TRBD1 call for D was not verified on the DNA. TRBV21-1 is annotated as a pseudogene. The CDR3 is 15 amino acids.

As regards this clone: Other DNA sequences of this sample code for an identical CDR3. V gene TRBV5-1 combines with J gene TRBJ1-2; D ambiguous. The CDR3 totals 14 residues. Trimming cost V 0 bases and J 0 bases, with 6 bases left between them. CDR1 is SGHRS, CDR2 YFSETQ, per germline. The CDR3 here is CASSLETANYGYTF. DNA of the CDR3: TGCGCCAGCAGCTTGGAGACTGCTAACTATGGCTACACCTTC.

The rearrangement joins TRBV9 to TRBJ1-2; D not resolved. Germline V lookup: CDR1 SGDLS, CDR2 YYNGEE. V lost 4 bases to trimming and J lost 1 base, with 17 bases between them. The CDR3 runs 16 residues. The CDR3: CASSPPVAGSNYGYTF. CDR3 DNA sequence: TGTGCCAGCAGCCCCCCGGTGGCAGGAAGTAACTATGGCTACACCTTC.

CDR3 DNA: TGTGCCAGCCGACAGGGAGGAGGCGAGCAGTACTTC. Translating it yields CASRQGGGEQYF. The chain links TRBV10-3 to TRBJ2-7; D might be TRBD1 (7 bases). This CDR3 contains 12 residues. Germline V gives CDR1 ENHRY, CDR2 SYGVKD. Trimming cost V 10 bases and J 6 bases, with 16 bases left between them.

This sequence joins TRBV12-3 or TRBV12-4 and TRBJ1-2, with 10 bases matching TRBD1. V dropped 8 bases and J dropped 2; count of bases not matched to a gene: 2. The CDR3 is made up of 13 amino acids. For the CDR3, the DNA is TGTGCCAGCGGGGGACAGGGGAACTATGGCTACACCTTC. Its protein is CASGGQGNYGYTF.

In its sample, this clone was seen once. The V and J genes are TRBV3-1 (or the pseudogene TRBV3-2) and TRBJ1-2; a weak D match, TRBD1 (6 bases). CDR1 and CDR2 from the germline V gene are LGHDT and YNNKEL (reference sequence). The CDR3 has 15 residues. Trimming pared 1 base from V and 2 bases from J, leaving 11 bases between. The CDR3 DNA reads TGTGCCAGCAGCCAAGGCCAACAGGGAAACTATGGCTACACCTTC. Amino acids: CASSQGQQGNYGYTF.